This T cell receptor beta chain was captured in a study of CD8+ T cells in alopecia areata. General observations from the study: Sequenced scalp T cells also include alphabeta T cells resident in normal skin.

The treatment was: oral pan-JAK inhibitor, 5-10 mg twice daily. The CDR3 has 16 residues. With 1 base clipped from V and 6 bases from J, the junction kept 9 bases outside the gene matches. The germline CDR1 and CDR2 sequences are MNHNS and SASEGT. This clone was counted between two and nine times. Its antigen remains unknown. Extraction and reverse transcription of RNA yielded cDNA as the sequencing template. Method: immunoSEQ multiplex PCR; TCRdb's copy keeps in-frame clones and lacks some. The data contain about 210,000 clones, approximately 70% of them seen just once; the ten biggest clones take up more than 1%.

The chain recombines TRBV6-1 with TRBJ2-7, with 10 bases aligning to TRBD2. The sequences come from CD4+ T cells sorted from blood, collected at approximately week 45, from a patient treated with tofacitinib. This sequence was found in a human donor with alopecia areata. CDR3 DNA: TGTGCCAGCAGTGAAGGAACTAGCGGGGTTTTGAGCGAGCAGTACTTC. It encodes CASSEGTSGVLSEQYF.